This TCR beta chain originates from a study of T cell responses to AZD1222 COVID-19 vaccine. The CDR3 is 12 residues long. Germline-derived CDR1 and CDR2 are SGHRS and YFSETQ. Trimming took off 5 bases at V and 12 bases at J, with 12 bases between the two ends. Concerning this clone itself: Antigen specificity is unknown.

The table came from immunoSEQ multiplex PCR; TCRdb's copy has only in-frame clones and leaves some out. The sample lists some 120,000 clones, approximately 85% occurring once. Recipients boosted at about 4 weeks or about 12 weeks are pooled. Points from the study as a whole: Donors were chiefly white British, with a greater number of females, and clonal diversity was perhaps underestimated. Repertoires were obtained only post-peak T cell response. Nearly half of spike-specific TCRs reportedly target variant regions that are unmutated in the B.1.351 and B.1.1.7 variants.

The material sequenced was peripheral blood, taken 28 days after the second AZD1222 dose. The receptor comes from an adult who received the AZD1222 COVID-19 vaccine. The chain employs TRBV5-1 and TRBJ1-6; no firm D call. DNA of the CDR3: TGCGCCAGCAGTCCTGGACGGGAACCCCTCCACTTT. Translating gives CASSPGREPLHF.